One T cell receptor (beta chain) is described in this entry. CDR1 SGHRS and CDR2 YFSETQ come from the germline V gene. The CDR3 has 16 residues. Trimming removed 1 base from V and 1 base from J; junction bases left unmatched: 2. The sample originates from a study of blood T cell repertoires in COVID-19. Sequencing was performed with immunoSEQ multiplex PCR; in TCRdb, only in-frame clones are kept and a portion is missing. Of over 70,000 clones listed, 75% to 90% are singletons. The TCR was taken from a woman in her 70s with acute or convalescent COVID-19. The chain couples TRBV5-1 to TRBJ2-3; 11 bases are shared with TRBD2. Source material: peripheral blood. CDR3 nucleotide sequence: TGCGCCAGCAGCTTGTCACTAGCGGGGGGCACAGATACGCAGTATTTT. Translated: CASSLSLAGGTDTQYF.